Sequencing of this T cell receptor beta chain was carried out in a study of cytomegalovirus exposure and HLA in healthy donors. The study ran its PCR with 60 Vbeta and 13 Jbeta primers. TCRdb's table, derived via immunoSEQ multiplex PCR, lists solely in-frame clones and lacks some. Counted here are about 92,000 clones, around four fifths occurring once; the ten biggest clones make up roughly 7.3%. Germline V gives CDR1 SEHNR, CDR2 FQNEAQ (reference sequence). The CDR3 consists of 15 residues. V lost 5 bases and J lost 3; bases outside the gene matches: 5. The rearrangement joins TRBV7-9 to TRBJ2-1; 9 bases match TRBD1. The clonotype originates from a man aged 50-59 years in good health and CMV-seropositive. The sequencing input was PBMCs. CDR3 bases: TGTGCCAGCAGCCACGACAGGGGGGACTACAATGAGCAGTTCTTC. Protein sequence: CASSHDRGDYNEQFF.